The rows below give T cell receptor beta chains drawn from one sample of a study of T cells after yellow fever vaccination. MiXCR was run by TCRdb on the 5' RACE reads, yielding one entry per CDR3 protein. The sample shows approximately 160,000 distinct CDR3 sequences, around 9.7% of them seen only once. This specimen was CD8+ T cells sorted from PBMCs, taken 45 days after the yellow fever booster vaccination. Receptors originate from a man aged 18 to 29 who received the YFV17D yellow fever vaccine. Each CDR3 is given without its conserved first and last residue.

cdr3_aa: ASSYSNGGNTEAF
v_call: TRBV6-5
j_call: TRBJ1-1

cdr3_aa: ASSLSGLYQPQH
v_call: TRBV12-3/TRBV12-4
j_call: TRBJ1-5

cdr3_aa: ASSLTGSTGRPTDTQY
v_call: TRBV7-3
j_call: TRBJ2-3

cdr3_aa: ASSQDLIQLNYGYT
v_call: TRBV4-1
j_call: TRBJ1-2

cdr3_aa: ASSQRHVSNQPQH
v_call: TRBV4-1
j_call: TRBJ1-5

cdr3_aa: ASSIIGQHTKHEQY
v_call: TRBV21-1
j_call: TRBJ2-7

cdr3_aa: ASSHPRPKPETQY
v_call: TRBV4-3
j_call: TRBJ2-5

cdr3_aa: ASSLTPGANTDTQY
v_call: TRBV7-3
j_call: TRBJ2-3

cdr3_aa: ASSPRDRAPSGELF
v_call: TRBV7-2
j_call: TRBJ2-2

cdr3_aa: ASSLSGTTDTQY
v_call: TRBV7-8
j_call: TRBJ2-3

cdr3_aa: SARDPWGWAQETQY
v_call: TRBV20-1
j_call: TRBJ2-5

cdr3_aa: ASSSGGAGDIQY
v_call: TRBV5-6
j_call: TRBJ2-4

cdr3_aa: ASSLTGSLSPLH
v_call: TRBV28
j_call: TRBJ1-6

cdr3_aa: ASSFYRAMNTEAF
v_call: TRBV5-1
j_call: TRBJ1-1

cdr3_aa: AWSDTQGQPQH
v_call: TRBV30
j_call: TRBJ1-5

cdr3_aa: SARALTSGGAGETQY
v_call: TRBV20-1
j_call: TRBJ2-5

cdr3_aa: ASSLARNHNEQF
v_call: TRBV11-3
j_call: TRBJ2-1

cdr3_aa: ASSPLSADTQY
v_call: TRBV7-3
j_call: TRBJ2-3

cdr3_aa: SAQTHIQY
v_call: TRBV20-1
j_call: TRBJ2-4

cdr3_aa: ASGSGNIQY
v_call: TRBV5-6
j_call: TRBJ2-4

cdr3_aa: ASSQIQGGGPYEQY
v_call: TRBV11-2
j_call: TRBJ2-7